Shown below are 15 T cell receptor beta chains from a single sample sequenced in a study of metastatic and nonmetastatic thyroid tumors. TCRdb called clones again from the PCR reads with MiXCR. The table records roughly 16,000 clones, almost 35% of them present only once. Patients were all untreated before their thyroid surgery. Sequences were obtained from tumor tissue. Receptors originate from a female donor with papillary thyroid cancer or a benign thyroid nodule (not recorded which). Some clones in this sample may be carry-over from other donors' samples.

This clone is categorized as medium-sized. The V gene is TRBV9, the J gene TRBJ1-2; 8 bases agree with TRBD1. J was trimmed by 3 bases and V by 2 bases; bases with no gene match: 3. From germline, CDR1 is SGDLS and CDR2 YYNGEE. The length of the CDR3 is 14 residues. CDR3 nucleotide sequence: TGTGCCAGCAGCGTCAGGGGGCGCGACTATGGCTACACCTTC. It specifies CASSVRGRDYGYTF.

Judged by abundance, this clone is medium-sized (0.01 to 0.1%). This rearrangement joins TRBV20-1 to TRBJ2-1; 8 bases agree with TRBD2. With 3 bases clipped from V and 15 bases from J, the junction kept 10 bases outside the gene matches. The V gene's germline CDR1 is DFQATT and CDR2 SNEGSKA (reference sequence). The CDR3 is 12 amino acids. The CDR3 DNA reads TGCAGTGCTAGTGCACCCGGGGGGGCCGGGTTCTTC. It encodes CSASAPGGAGFF.

The chain uses TRBV11-3 and TRBJ2-7, with D possibly matching TRBD1 (6 bases). Per the germline V gene, CDR1 is SGHNT and CDR2 is YENEEA. The CDR3 sequence is 16 residues long. CDR3 bases: TGTGCGATTTCCGGCGGACAGTTCGAGAGCTCCTACGAGCAGTACTTC. This gives the protein CAISGGQFESSYEQYF.

J is TRBJ2-2 and V is TRBV20-1, with unresolved D. V lost 5 bases to trimming and J lost 1 base, with 8 bases between them. CDR3 size: 13 residues. Per the germline V gene, CDR1 is DFQATT and CDR2 is SNEGSKA (reference sequence). Here the CDR3 reads CSASPVNTGELFF. The CDR3 DNA follows: TGCAGTGCTTCCCCGGTGAACACCGGGGAGCTGTTTTTT.

The V gene is TRBV7-6, the J gene TRBJ2-2; 15 nucleotides line up with TRBD2. The CDR3 has 19 residues. In germline, CDR1 is SGHVS, CDR2 FNYEAQ. The trim removed 3 bases at V and 4 bases at J, leaving 9 bases unmatched. CDR3 loop: CASSFSGLAGGPLTGELFF. The DNA of the CDR3 is TGTGCCAGCAGCTTTTCCGGACTAGCGGGAGGGCCTCTCACCGGGGAGCTGTTTTTT.

The chain carries TRBV6-1 and TRBJ1-5, with D maybe TRBD1 (6 bases). This CDR3 contains 15 residues. The V gene lost 6 bases and the J gene lost 3 bases, with 15 bases spanning the gap. Per germline, CDR1 MNHNS and CDR2 SASEGT. In DNA form, the CDR3 reads TGTGCCAGCAGGCCGACCCGGGGGGCCAATCAGCCCCAGCATTTT. It encodes CASRPTRGANQPQHF.

The sample holds many counts of this clone. The rearrangement joins TRBV7-3 to TRBJ2-5; 8 bases are a match to TRBD1. The CDR3 covers 15 residues. The ends lost 1 base at V and 3 bases at J; junction bases unmatched: 4. The germline CDR1 and CDR2 sequences are SGHTA and FQGTGA. CDR3 loop: CASSLRQGLEETQYF. In DNA form, the CDR3 reads TGTGCCAGCAGCTTAAGACAGGGGTTGGAAGAGACCCAGTACTTC.

The rearrangement joins TRBV2 to TRBJ2-7, with D perhaps TRBD1 (6 bases). The CDR3 extends over 15 amino acids. Germline V gives CDR1 SNHLY, CDR2 FYNNEI. Trimming pared 5 bases from V and 2 bases from J, leaving 16 bases between. The CDR3 reads CASSTLRGETYEQYF. DNA of the CDR3: TGTGCCAGCAGTACCCTCAGGGGAGAGACCTACGAGCAGTACTTC.

This clone is medium-sized by share. The CDR3 region is CASSVERGYYNEQFF. DNA of the CDR3: TGTGCCAGCAGTGTAGAGCGGGGGTACTACAATGAGCAGTTCTTC. The V and J genes are TRBV2 and TRBJ2-1; 8 positions agree with TRBD2. V shed 4 bases and J 3 bases; nucleotides not matched to a gene: 5. The CDR3 length is 15 residues. Germline lookup yields CDR1 SNHLY and CDR2 FYNNEI.

V gene TRBV6-5 combines with J gene TRBJ1-3; no firm D call. The CDR3 totals 15 residues. The V gene's germline CDR1 is MNHEY and CDR2 SVGAGI. Trimming stripped 2 bases from V and 3 bases from J, with 11 bases between. The CDR3 loop is CASSYAPPNGNTIYF. The DNA of the CDR3 is TGTGCCAGCAGTTACGCACCACCAAATGGAAACACCATATATTTT.

The rearrangement links TRBV28 to TRBJ2-7; D unclear. Germline loops: CDR1 MDHEN, CDR2 SYDVKM. V was clipped by 6 bases and J by 2 bases, with 11 bases between them. The CDR3 loop spans 13 amino acids. CDR3 nucleotides: TGTGCCAGCAGCGGAGTCGGCACCTACGAGCAGTACTTC. This codes for CASSGVGTYEQYF.

This clone is classed as medium-sized (0.01 to 0.1%). This chain links TRBV9 with TRBJ2-7; 9 nucleotides line up with TRBD2. The germline gives CDR1 SGDLS, CDR2 YYNGEE. This CDR3 has 14 residues. The V segment lost 4 bases and the J segment 6 bases; nucleotides outside the gene matches: 8. This CDR3 is CASSSRLAEAEQYF. CDR3 DNA sequence: TGTGCCAGCAGCAGCCGACTAGCGGAAGCCGAGCAGTACTTC.

By sample fraction, this clone is medium-sized. The rearrangement links TRBV6-1 to TRBJ1-1, with D possibly TRBD1 on 6 matching bases. The CDR3 contains 16 residues. Germline CDR1 is MNHNS and CDR2 is SASEGT. V was cut by 5 bases and J by 0 bases, with 16 bases left in between. In DNA form, the CDR3 reads TGTGCCAGCAGTCCGCAAACAGGGATGGTGAACACTGAAGCTTTCTTT. Residues: CASSPQTGMVNTEAFF.

The rearrangement uses TRBV28 and TRBJ1-3; D unresolved. This CDR3 has 16 amino acids. Germline assignment: CDR1 MDHEN and CDR2 SYDVKM. V lost 7 bases and J lost 3, with 19 bases in between. CDR3 in amino acids: CASISLLPWGGNTIYF. The CDR3 DNA reads TGTGCCAGCATTTCGCTCTTGCCATGGGGTGGAAACACCATATATTTT. The variable domain in full, with the rest retrieved from reference TRBV28 and TRBJ1-3, is DVKVTQSSRYLVKRTGEKVFLECVQDMDHENMFWYRQDPGLGLRLIYFSYDVKMKEKGDIPEGYSVSREKKERFSLILESASTNQTSMYLCASISLLPWGGNTIYFGEGSWLTVV.

The chain couples TRBV6-1 to TRBJ2-1, with 10 positions matching TRBD1. The CDR3 is 14 amino acids. The germline gives CDR1 MNHNS, CDR2 SASEGT. The ends lost 5 bases at V and 8 bases at J; junction bases unmatched: 6. Written as DNA, the CDR3 is TGTGCCAGCAGTAGGACAGGGGGTAACGATGAGCAGTTCTTC. This encodes CASSRTGGNDEQFF.